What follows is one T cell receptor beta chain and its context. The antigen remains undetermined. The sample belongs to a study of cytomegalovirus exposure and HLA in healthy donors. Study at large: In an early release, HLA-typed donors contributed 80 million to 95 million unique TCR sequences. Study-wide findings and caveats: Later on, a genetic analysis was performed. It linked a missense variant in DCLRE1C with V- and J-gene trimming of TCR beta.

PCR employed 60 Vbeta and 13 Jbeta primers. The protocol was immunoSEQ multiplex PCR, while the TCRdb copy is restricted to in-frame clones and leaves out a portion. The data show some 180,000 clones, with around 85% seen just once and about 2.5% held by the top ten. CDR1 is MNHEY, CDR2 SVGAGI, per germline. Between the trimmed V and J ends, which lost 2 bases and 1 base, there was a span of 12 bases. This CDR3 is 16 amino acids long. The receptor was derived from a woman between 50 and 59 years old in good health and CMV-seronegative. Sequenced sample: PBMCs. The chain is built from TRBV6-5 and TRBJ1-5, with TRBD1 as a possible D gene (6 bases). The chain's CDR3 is CASSYDRTGSNQPQHF. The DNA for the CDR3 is TGTGCCAGCAGTTACGATAGAACAGGGAGCAATCAGCCCCAGCATTTT.